The rows below give T cell receptor beta chains drawn from one sample of a study of blood T cell repertoires in COVID-19. Some clones are missing from TCRdb's copy, which holds only in-frame ones; the method was immunoSEQ multiplex PCR. This table has about 130,000 clones, about 87% appearing once. Sequencing was performed on peripheral blood. These receptors all stem from a man aged 45-65 years with acute or convalescent COVID-19. The CDR3 runs from the conserved cysteine through the conserved F or W. The D gene is left open where the match is weak. The size field is filled for only some rows; it gives once, few, many or a size class.

TRBJ1-6	NA	TRBV18	NA	TGTGCCAGCTCACCAATGAGGGAGGGGTATGGTTCACCCCTCCACTTT	CASSPMREGYGSPLHF
TRBJ1-1	NA	TRBV27	NA	TGTGCCAGCAGTTTAGGGGGGGCTGAAGCTTTCTTT	CASSLGGAEAFF
TRBJ2-2	NA	TRBV2	NA	TGTGCCAGCATTGCGGAGTTCACCGGGGAGCTGTTTTTT	CASIAEFTGELFF
TRBJ1-2	NA	TRBV7-2	NA	TGTGCCAGCAGCCCTTGGGGGGGCAAGGATGGCTACACCTTC	CASSPWGGKDGYTF
TRBJ1-2	NA	TRBV14	NA	TGTGCCAGCAGCCCACAGGACCTTAACTATGGCTACACCTTC	CASSPQDLNYGYTF
TRBJ2-3	TRBD2	TRBV7-9	NA	TGTGCCAGCAGCCATTCTTTAGGACTAGTAGCAGATACGCAGTATTTT	CASSHSLGLVADTQYF
TRBJ2-7	TRBD2	TRBV27	NA	TGTGCCAGCAGTCCCGCCGTGGTTGCGGGAGAGTTATACGAGCAGTACTTC	CASSPAVVAGELYEQYF
TRBJ2-1	TRBD1	TRBV6-5	NA	TGTGCCAGCATTCGGGACAGGTCCTACAATGAGCAGTTCTTC	CASIRDRSYNEQFF
TRBJ1-6	TRBD1	TRBV28	NA	TGTGCCAGCAGTTTAGGCGGGACAGGGGGATACTCACCCCTCCACTTT	CASSLGGTGGYSPLHF
TRBJ2-1	NA	TRBV4-1	NA	TGCGCCAGCAGCCGCTTAGACAATGAGCAGTTCTTC	CASSRLDNEQFF
TRBJ1-1	TRBD1	TRBV19	NA	TGTGCCAGTAGGAAAGACAGGGACGCTGAAGCTTTCTTT	CASRKDRDAEAFF
TRBJ2-7	NA	TRBV21-1	once	TGTGCCAGCAGCGCCTGGTGCCGGACACTCGTATACGAGCAGTACTTC	CASSAWCRTLVYEQYF
TRBJ2-5	TRBD1	TRBV27	NA	TGTGCCAGCAGTTTAGGACAGGGCGGCGAGACCCAGTACTTC	CASSLGQGGETQYF
TRBJ2-2	NA	TRBV9	NA	TGTGCCAGCAGCGTAGGACAGGATGGGATGGGGGAGCTGTTTTTT	CASSVGQDGMGELFF
TRBJ1-2	TRBD1	TRBV19	NA	TGTGCCAGTAGTGGGACAGGCCCGATCTATGGCTACACCTTC	CASSGTGPIYGYTF
TRBJ2-2	TRBD2	TRBV5-4	NA	TGTGCCCTCGGCCTAGCGGGAGGCAGGGGGGAGCTGTTTTTT	CALGLAGGRGELFF
TRBJ1-5	NA	TRBV7-9	NA	TGTGCCAGCAGCTACATCAGCAATCAGCCCCAGCATTTT	CASSYISNQPQHF
TRBJ1-1	NA	TRBV4-1	NA	TGCGCCAGCAGCCATGGAAAGGGGCGGACAGTTGGGGACACTGAAGCTTTCTTT	CASSHGKGRTVGDTEAFF